Below, one T cell receptor beta chain is given with its context. What it recognizes is unknown. V shed 3 bases and J shed 9 bases, with 9 bases lying between them. This CDR3 is built from 11 residues. Germline lookup yields CDR1 GTSNPN and CDR2 SVGIG (reference sequence). These data come from a study of cytomegalovirus exposure and HLA in healthy donors. The study, taken as a whole, reports: Altogether, more than 150 TCR beta chains were recorded as cytomegalovirus-associated. Most TCRs appeared rarely, but some public TCRs recurred in many donors.

TCRdb keeps only in-frame clones here, not all; method: immunoSEQ multiplex PCR. Among 68,000 or so clones listed, 70% to 90% were seen once. V is TRBV30 and J is TRBJ2-1; no reliable D call. Sequenced material: PBMCs. The clonotype originates from a woman aged 18-29 years in good health and CMV-seronegative. The CDR3 bases are TGTGCCTGGAGAGAATGGGCTGAGCAGTTCTTC. It yields the protein CAWREWAEQFF.